What follows are 32 T cell receptor beta chains derived from one specimen sequenced in a study of lymphopenia after photon versus proton radiotherapy. The data were produced by immunoSEQ multiplex PCR, yet TCRdb's version contains in-frame clones alone and is incomplete. The sample has fewer than 70,000 clones, more than 75% seen once. This specimen consisted of peripheral blood, obtained from a patient treated with proton-based radiotherapy. The receptors shown here come from an elderly man with esophageal cancer.

The table lists this clone with a few counts. This chain joins TRBV9 and TRBJ2-3; D gene uncertain. The CDR3 is 13 residues long. Trimming took 0 bases from V and 7 from J, leaving 9 bases between them. Germline loops: CDR1 SGDLS, CDR2 YYNGEE. CDR3 nucleotide sequence: TGTGCCAGCAGCGTAGCGCCGTCCAATACGCAGTATTTT. Protein sequence: CASSVAPSNTQYF.

In DNA, the CDR3 is TGTGCCAGCAGCCCGGGACCGGGCCGGACCGAGCAGTACTTC. Its protein product is CASSPGPGRTEQYF. The chain joins TRBV7-2 to TRBJ2-7, with D perhaps matching TRBD1 or TRBD2 (5 bases each). Germline lookup yields CDR1 SGHTA and CDR2 FQGNSA. Trimming left V 5 bases short and J 6 bases short, with 17 bases between. This CDR3 is 14 amino acids long. Full variable domain (rest looked up from reference TRBV7-2 and TRBJ2-7): GAGVSQSPSNKVTEKGKDVELRCDPISGHTALYWYRQSLGQGLEFLIYFQGNSAPDKSGLPSDRFSAERTGGSVSTLTIQRTQQEDSAVYLCASSPGPGRTEQYFGPGTRLTVT.

The J gene is TRBJ2-3, the V gene TRBV11-2; the match to TRBD2 covers 9 bases. There are 17 residues in the CDR3. The J segment lost 0 bases and the V segment lost 1 base, leaving 5 bases of the junction unmatched. CDR1 is SGHAT, CDR2 FQNNGV, per germline. The CDR3 spells CASSLGTSGFSTDTQYF. The CDR3 coding sequence is TGTGCCAGCAGCTTAGGCACTAGCGGGTTTAGCACAGATACGCAGTATTTT.

This clone was detected a few times. The chain's CDR3 is CASTQGGTEAFF. The CDR3 DNA is TGCGCCAGCACCCAGGGGGGCACTGAAGCTTTCTTT. The chain carries TRBV5-1 and TRBJ1-1; 7 bases are shared with TRBD1. This CDR3 has 12 residues. CDR1 is SGHRS, CDR2 YFSETQ, per germline. The V gene end was trimmed by 6 bases and the J gene end by 4 bases; junction bases not matched to a gene: 3. The full variable domain, completed using reference TRBV5-1 and TRBJ1-1, is KAGVTQTPRYLIKTRGQQVTLSCSPISGHRSVSWYQQTPGQGLQFLFEYFSETQRNKGNFPGRFSGRQFSNSRSEMNVSTLELGDSALYLCASTQGGTEAFFGQGTRLTVV.

The chain has TRBV7-8 and TRBJ1-6; 10 bases are a match to TRBD1. The CDR3 runs to 15 residues. Trimming removed 3 bases from V and 9 bases from J; junction bases left unmatched: 5. Germline CDR1 and CDR2: SGHVS and FQNEAQ. CDR3 amino acids: CASSLGGQGGSPLHF. The CDR3 nucleotides read TGTGCCAGCAGCTTGGGTGGACAGGGGGGTTCACCCCTCCACTTT.

The chain is built from TRBV29-1 and TRBJ2-2, with D uncertain. The CDR3 extends over 13 amino acids. The V end lost 3 bases, the J end lost 5 bases, and 10 bases lay between the germline ends. CDR1 is SQVTM, CDR2 ANQGSEA, per germline. The CDR3 reads CSVDPVGTGELFF. DNA of the CDR3: TGCAGCGTTGACCCCGTCGGGACCGGGGAGCTGTTTTTT.

Within the sample, this clone is medium-sized. The chain links TRBV5-1 to TRBJ2-7, with D possibly called TRBD1 or TRBD2 (5 bases each). The CDR3 extends over 15 amino acids. The V gene's germline CDR1 is SGHRS and CDR2 YFSETQ. V dropped 6 bases and J dropped 3 bases, with 19 bases sitting between them. The CDR3 DNA follows: TGCGCCAGCACCCCGGGGCAAGGCGGCTACTACGAGCAGTACTTC. This sequence encodes CASTPGQGGYYEQYF. Drawing the rest from reference TRBV5-1 and TRBJ2-7, the complete variable domain is KAGVTQTPRYLIKTRGQQVTLSCSPISGHRSVSWYQQTPGQGLQFLFEYFSETQRNKGNFPGRFSGRQFSNSRSEMNVSTLELGDSALYLCASTPGQGGYYEQYFGPGTRLTVT.

This rearrangement joins TRBV5-4 to TRBJ2-3; weak D call: TRBD2 (7 bases). Germline V gene data show CDR1 as SGHNT and CDR2 as YYREEE (reference sequence). The CDR3 runs to 16 residues. Trimming removed 4 bases at V and 4 bases at J, with 19 bases between. The CDR3 DNA sequence: TGTGCCAGCAGCGTCCCTGGGGGGGCCGTCTCAGATACGCAGTATTTT. Translating gives CASSVPGGAVSDTQYF.

This clone turned up a few times. This sequence joins TRBV7-2 and TRBJ1-4; a possible D gene is TRBD1 (5 bases). CDR3 length equals 15 residues. Germline loops: CDR1 SGHTA, CDR2 FQGNSA. V lost 5 bases to trimming and J lost 6 bases, with 16 bases between them. This CDR3 is CASSGVWGKDEKLFF. The CDR3 DNA sequence: TGTGCCAGCAGCGGAGTGTGGGGGAAGGATGAAAAACTGTTTTTT.

The chain joins TRBV5-4 to TRBJ2-3; 9 nucleotides match TRBD2. V gave up 1 base and J gave up 2 bases; unmatched junction bases: 2. In germline, CDR1 is SGHNT, CDR2 YYREEE (reference sequence). This CDR3 is 15 amino acids long. In nucleotides, the CDR3 is TGTGCCAGCAGCTTGAAGCGGGGGGACACAGATACGCAGTATTTT. Translation gives CASSLKRGDTDTQYF.

V usage is TRBV4-1 and J usage is TRBJ1-3; D is unclear. Trimming left V 4 bases short and J 3 bases short, with 4 bases between. The CDR3 has 12 amino acids. CDR1 and CDR2 (germline): MGHRA, YSYEKL. CDR3 in amino acids: CASSPRGNTIYF. CDR3 coding DNA: TGCGCCAGCAGCCCTCGTGGAAACACCATATATTTT.

The gene calls are TRBV5-1 and TRBJ1-2; perhaps TRBD1 as D (5 bases). The V gene's germline CDR1 is SGHRS and CDR2 YFSETQ. With 4 bases removed from V and 1 base from J, the gap between germline ends came to 14 bases. This CDR3 has 15 amino acids. CDR3 DNA: TGCGCCAGCAGCAACGGGACCGATTTTAACTATGGCTACACCTTC. Translating gives CASSNGTDFNYGYTF.

The chain joins TRBV5-5 to TRBJ2-7; 10 bases fit TRBD1. The CDR3 sequence is 16 residues long. Germline CDR1 reads SGHKS; CDR2 reads YYEKEE (reference sequence). V shed 1 base, J shed 3 bases, and the junction held 7 bases outside the gene matches. The CDR3 DNA sequence: TGTGCCAGCAGCTTGCGACAGGGGGCATCGGGCTACGAGCAGTACTTC. This gives the protein CASSLRQGASGYEQYF.

The chain is built from TRBV2 and TRBJ2-7; D could derive from TRBD1 or TRBD2 (6 bases each). The germline gives CDR1 SNHLY, CDR2 FYNNEI. V lost 3 bases, J lost 4 bases, and 10 bases lay in between. The length of the CDR3 is 13 residues. The CDR3 sequence is CASSDGGRYEQYF. Written as DNA, the CDR3 is TGTGCCAGCAGTGATGGGGGGCGTTACGAGCAGTACTTC.

This chain joins TRBV10-3 and TRBJ1-2, with 9 bases identical to TRBD1. J lost 1 base, V lost 3 bases, and 9 bases had no gene match. Germline V lookup: CDR1 ENHRY, CDR2 SYGVKD. This CDR3 comprises 17 residues. The CDR3 spells CAISDRPGTGYNYGYTF. The CDR3 region has the DNA TGTGCCATCAGTGATAGGCCCGGGACAGGGTATAACTATGGCTACACCTTC.

J is TRBJ1-1 and V is TRBV2; the match to TRBD1 covers 9 bases. In germline, CDR1 is SNHLY, CDR2 FYNNEI. The junction had 6 bases not matched to a gene; V was cut back by 6 bases and J by 4 bases. CDR3 length: 14 amino acids. CDR3 amino acids: CASSSQGAATEAFF. As DNA, the CDR3 is TGTGCCAGCAGCTCACAGGGGGCGGCCACTGAAGCTTTCTTT. The whole variable domain, remainder taken from reference TRBV2 and TRBJ1-1, is EPEVTQTPSHQVTQMGQEVILRCVPISNHLYFYWYRQILGQKVEFLVSFYNNEISEKSEIFDDQFSVERPDGSNFTLKIRSTKLEDSAMYFCASSSQGAATEAFFGQGTRLTVV.

The J gene is TRBJ2-5, the V gene TRBV5-4; 9 nucleotides line up with TRBD2. After removal of 4 bases from V and 4 bases from J, the junction contained 5 bases not matched to a gene. The CDR3 is 14 residues long. Germline V lookup: CDR1 SGHNT, CDR2 YYREEE (reference sequence). CDR3 nucleotides: TGTGCCAGCAGCCCTCGGACTAGCGTAGAGACCCAGTACTTC. Translating it yields CASSPRTSVETQYF. Full variable domain (missing parts from reference TRBV5-4 and TRBJ2-5): ETGVTQSPTHLIKTRGQQVTLRCSSQSGHNTVSWYQQALGQGPQFIFQYYREEENGRGNFPPRFSGLQFPNYSSELNVNALELDDSALYLCASSPRTSVETQYFGPGTRLLVL.

The chain employs TRBV19 and TRBJ2-5; no clear D. The ends were cut back, 0 bases at V and 0 bases at J, with 8 bases in the middle. Germline lookup yields CDR1 LNHDA and CDR2 SQIVND (reference sequence). CDR3 size: 15 residues. The CDR3: CASSIDARYQETQYF. The CDR3 DNA is TGTGCCAGTAGTATAGATGCGCGATACCAAGAGACCCAGTACTTC.

V usage is TRBV6-1 and J usage is TRBJ2-5; 12 bases match TRBD1. The V segment lost 7 bases and the J segment 5 bases; nucleotides outside the gene matches: 8. Looked up from germline, CDR1 is MNHNS and CDR2 is SASEGT. This CDR3 is built from 15 residues. The CDR3 region is CASTGTGGLGETQYF. DNA of the CDR3: TGTGCCAGCACCGGGACAGGGGGCTTAGGGGAGACCCAGTACTTC.

V usage is TRBV9 and J usage is TRBJ2-2, with 11 bases identical to TRBD2. The CDR3 sequence is 16 residues long. V was clipped by 3 bases and J by 5 bases; unmatched bases: 6. Germline V gene lookup returns CDR1 SGDLS and CDR2 YYNGEE. The CDR3 DNA follows: TGTGCCAGCAGCGCCCAGGGACTAGCGGTAACCGGGGAGCTGTTTTTT. Its translation is CASSAQGLAVTGELFF. Full variable domain (outside the CDR3, taken from reference TRBV9 and TRBJ2-2): DSGVTQTPKHLITATGQRVTLRCSPRSGDLSVYWYQQSLDQGLQFLIQYYNGEERAKGNILERFSAQQFPDLHSELNLSSLELGDSALYFCASSAQGLAVTGELFFGEGSRLTVL.

The sample holds a few counts of this clone. The chain joins TRBV7-2 to TRBJ2-2; the D is unclear. In germline, CDR1 is SGHTA, CDR2 FQGNSA. This CDR3 comprises 15 residues. V lost 5 bases to trimming and J lost 7 bases, with 17 bases between them. CDR3 amino acids: CASSKGGSPNGELFF. The CDR3 nucleotides are TGTGCCAGCAGCAAAGGCGGTTCCCCCAACGGGGAGCTGTTTTTT. Looking up the rest from reference TRBV7-2 and TRBJ2-2 gives the full variable domain: GAGVSQSPSNKVTEKGKDVELRCDPISGHTALYWYRQSLGQGLEFLIYFQGNSAPDKSGLPSDRFSAERTGGSVSTLTIQRTQQEDSAVYLCASSKGGSPNGELFFGEGSRLTVL.

J is TRBJ1-1 and V is TRBV6-5; D might be TRBD1 (6 bases). Germline values: CDR1 MNHEY, CDR2 SVGAGI. This CDR3 is built from 15 residues. V shed 6 bases and J shed 2 bases, with 16 bases lying between them. In DNA form, the CDR3 reads TGTGCCAGCAGCCCCGGACAGATGACTAACACTGAAGCTTTCTTT. Encoded protein: CASSPGQMTNTEAFF.

The count of this clone is one. This sequence joins TRBV2 and TRBJ2-3, with TRBD2 matching 12 bases. The germline CDR1 and CDR2 sequences are SNHLY and FYNNEI. The CDR3 contains 16 residues. V shed 6 bases, J shed 4 bases, and the junction held 8 bases outside the gene matches. The CDR3: CASRRLAGVPPDTQYF. As DNA, the CDR3 is TGTGCCAGCAGAAGACTAGCGGGAGTTCCTCCAGATACGCAGTATTTT.

The chain employs TRBV2 and TRBJ1-2; D call uncertain. This CDR3 has 14 residues. Trimming stripped 6 bases from V and 1 base from J, with 12 bases between. In germline, CDR1 is SNHLY, CDR2 FYNNEI. The CDR3 spells CASSAGFGNYGYTF. The CDR3 DNA reads TGTGCCAGCAGCGCGGGGTTCGGTAACTATGGCTACACCTTC. Full variable domain (missing parts from reference TRBV2 and TRBJ1-2): EPEVTQTPSHQVTQMGQEVILRCVPISNHLYFYWYRQILGQKVEFLVSFYNNEISEKSEIFDDQFSVERPDGSNFTLKIRSTKLEDSAMYFCASSAGFGNYGYTFGSGTRLTVV.

This clone was observed once. The J gene is TRBJ1-4, the V gene TRBV27; no clear D gene. Deletions cut 5 bases from V and 4 bases from J, with 17 bases between. Germline assignment: CDR1 MNHEY and CDR2 SMNVEV (reference sequence). The CDR3 loop spans 16 amino acids. The DNA for the CDR3 is TGTGCCAGCAGTACCGCGCTTAGAGGGCATAATGAAAAACTGTTTTTT. It yields the protein CASSTALRGHNEKLFF.

V gene TRBV30 combines with J gene TRBJ1-2; D is ambiguous. This CDR3 has 12 residues. V dropped 4 bases and J dropped 2 bases, with 8 bases sitting between them. Germline assignment: CDR1 GTSNPN and CDR2 SVGIG (reference sequence). The CDR3 protein is CAWMIVNYGYTF. The CDR3, as DNA: TGTGCCTGGATGATCGTCAACTATGGCTACACCTTC.

As DNA, the CDR3 is TGTGCCAGTAATCGGCAGTCTAATGAAAAACTGTTTTTT. Translating gives CASNRQSNEKLFF. The chain is built from TRBV19 and TRBJ1-4, with D unclear. CDR1 is LNHDA and CDR2 is SQIVND in the germline V gene (reference sequence). This CDR3 has 13 amino acids. With 7 bases removed from V and 3 bases from J, the gap between germline ends came to 9 bases. Based on the CDR3 plus reference TRBV19 and TRBJ1-4, the full variable domain is DGGITQSPKYLFRKEGQNVTLSCEQNLNHDAMYWYRQDPGQGLRLIYYSQIVNDFQKGDIAEGYSVSREKKESFPLTVTSAQKNPTAFYLCASNRQSNEKLFFGSGTQLSVL.

V and J are TRBV6-5 and TRBJ2-7; D tentatively fits TRBD1 or TRBD2 (6 bases each). Trimming removed 7 bases at V and 3 bases at J, with 13 bases between. CDR1 and CDR2 (germline): MNHEY, SVGAGI. CDR3 length equals 13 residues. CDR3 nucleotide sequence: TGTGCCAGCATGAGGGGGGCGGTCTACGAGCAGTACTTC. Translating gives CASMRGAVYEQYF.

V and J are TRBV7-9 and TRBJ2-7; D is perhaps TRBD1 or TRBD2 (5 bases each). The germline V gene has CDR1 SEHNR and CDR2 FQNEAQ (reference sequence). There are 18 residues in the CDR3. The V and J ends lost 7 bases and 5 bases respectively, with 30 bases between them. CDR3 protein: CASTLSGGSGAGGNEQYF. CDR3 sequence (DNA): TGTGCCAGCACCTTGTCGGGCGGCTCCGGGGCTGGGGGAAACGAGCAGTACTTC.

This chain joins TRBV11-2 and TRBJ2-5, with a possible D match to TRBD2 (6 bases). With 3 bases removed from V and 3 bases from J, the gap between germline ends came to 14 bases. CDR3 size: 15 residues. Germline CDR1 SGHAT, CDR2 FQNNGV. The CDR3 sequence: CASSFQGLGEETQYF. CDR3 in DNA: TGTGCCAGCAGCTTTCAGGGACTCGGGGAAGAGACCCAGTACTTC.

The chain uses TRBV7-2 and TRBJ1-4; possibly TRBD1 for D (6 bases). The CDR3 has 15 residues. V was cut by 4 bases and J by 3 bases, with 12 bases left in between. Germline V gives CDR1 SGHTA, CDR2 FQGNSA. The CDR3 DNA reads TGTGCCAGCAGCTGGGAGACAGGCTCTAATGAAAAACTGTTTTTT. It specifies CASSWETGSNEKLFF. The entire variable domain, with the rest obtained from reference TRBV7-2 and TRBJ1-4, is as follows: GAGVSQSPSNKVTEKGKDVELRCDPISGHTALYWYRQSLGQGLEFLIYFQGNSAPDKSGLPSDRFSAERTGGSVSTLTIQRTQQEDSAVYLCASSWETGSNEKLFFGSGTQLSVL.

The chain combines TRBV7-6 with TRBJ2-1; 9 nucleotides match TRBD2. The trim removed 5 bases at V and 9 bases at J, leaving 14 bases unmatched. This CDR3 spans 16 amino acids. Germline CDR1 is SGHVS and CDR2 is FNYEAQ. The CDR3 reads CASSPTWAGGPSEQFF. As DNA, the CDR3 is TGTGCCAGCAGCCCCACGTGGGCGGGGGGGCCGAGTGAGCAGTTCTTC.